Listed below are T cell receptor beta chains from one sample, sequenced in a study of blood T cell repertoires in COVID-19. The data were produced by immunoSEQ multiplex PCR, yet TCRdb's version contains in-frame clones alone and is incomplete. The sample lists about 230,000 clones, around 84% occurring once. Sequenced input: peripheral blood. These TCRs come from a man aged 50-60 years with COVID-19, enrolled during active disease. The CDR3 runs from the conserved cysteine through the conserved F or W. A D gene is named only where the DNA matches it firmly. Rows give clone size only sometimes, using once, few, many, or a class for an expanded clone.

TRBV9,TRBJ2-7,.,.,CASSPPPGSSNEQYF,TGTGCCAGCAGCCCACCGCCGGGATCATCCAACGAGCAGTACTTC
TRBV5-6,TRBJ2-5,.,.,CASSPQGAETQYF,TGTGCCAGCAGCCCACAGGGTGCAGAGACCCAGTACTTC
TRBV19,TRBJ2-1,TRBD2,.,CASIPGGPYNEQFF,TGTGCCAGTATTCCGGGAGGGCCCTACAATGAGCAGTTCTTC
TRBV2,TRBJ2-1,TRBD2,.,CASSERLAGVYEQFF,TGTGCCAGCAGCGAACGGTTAGCGGGAGTCTATGAGCAGTTCTTC
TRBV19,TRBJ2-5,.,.,CASNAPGVQETQYF,TGTGCCAGTAATGCCCCGGGGGTCCAAGAGACCCAGTACTTC
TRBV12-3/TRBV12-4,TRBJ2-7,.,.,CASSLDIRGLYF,TGTGCCAGCAGTTTAGATATAAGGGGTTTGTACTTC
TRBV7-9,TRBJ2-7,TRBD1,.,CASSGPPGTETYEQYF,TGTGCCAGCAGCGGCCCCCCCGGGACAGAGACCTACGAGCAGTACTTC
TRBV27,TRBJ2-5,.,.,CASAPLGQRETQYF,TGTGCCAGCGCCCCCTTGGGGCAGAGGGAGACCCAGTACTTC
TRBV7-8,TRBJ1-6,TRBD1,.,CASSLAWGGQGLSPLHF,TGTGCCAGCAGCTTAGCGTGGGGCGGACAGGGTCTTTCACCCCTCCACTTT
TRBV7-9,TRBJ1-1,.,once,CASSSQGGTEAFF,TGTGCCAGCAGCTCACAGGGCGGCACTGAAGCTTTCTTT
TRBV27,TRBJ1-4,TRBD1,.,CATRRQGTTNEKLFF,TGTGCCACCCGGAGACAGGGGACAACTAATGAAAAACTGTTTTTT
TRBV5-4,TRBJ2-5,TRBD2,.,CASSLKSGGQETQYF,TGTGCCAGCAGCTTGAAAAGCGGGGGACAAGAGACCCAGTACTTC
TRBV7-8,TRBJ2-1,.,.,CASSLSSPYNEQFF,TGTGCCAGCAGCTTGAGTTCTCCCTACAATGAGCAGTTCTTC
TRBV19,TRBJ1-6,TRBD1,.,CASNQGAGENSPLHF,TGTGCCAGTAATCAGGGGGCGGGAGAGAATTCACCCCTCCACTTT
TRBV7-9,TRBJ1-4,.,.,CASSFGGIGSSEKLFF,TGTGCCAGCAGCTTCGGGGGAATCGGGTCAAGTGAAAAACTGTTTTTT
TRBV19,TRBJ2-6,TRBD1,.,CASIETGGISGANVLTF,TGTGCCAGTATCGAGACAGGGGGGATCTCTGGGGCCAACGTCCTGACTTTC
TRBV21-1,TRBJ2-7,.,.,CASSSVGLKAYEQYF,TGTGCCAGCAGCAGCGTGGGACTAAAAGCGTACGAGCAGTACTTC
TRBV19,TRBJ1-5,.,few,CASSNTGGSANQPQHF,TGTGCCAGTAGTAATACGGGGGGCTCGGCAAATCAGCCCCAGCATTTT
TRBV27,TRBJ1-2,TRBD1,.,CASSLSHRGYGYTF,TGTGCCAGCAGTTTATCCCACAGGGGGTATGGCTACACCTTC
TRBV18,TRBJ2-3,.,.,CASSIPGSTDTQYF,TGTGCCAGCTCTATTCCGGGTAGCACAGATACGCAGTATTTT
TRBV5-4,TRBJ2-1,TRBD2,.,CASSLTSGGASEQFF,TGTGCCAGCTCATTAACTAGCGGGGGGGCCTCTGAGCAGTTCTTC
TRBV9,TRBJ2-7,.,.,CASSVARDFLSAQYF,TGTGCCAGCAGCGTAGCTCGGGACTTCTTATCCGCGCAGTACTTC
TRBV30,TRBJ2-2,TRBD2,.,CAWTFRGANTGELFF,TGTGCCTGGACATTCCGGGGGGCGAACACCGGGGAGCTGTTTTTT
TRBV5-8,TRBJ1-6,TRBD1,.,CASRTGQGLNNSPLHF,TGTGCCAGCAGAACCGGACAGGGCCTTAATAATTCACCCCTCCACTTT
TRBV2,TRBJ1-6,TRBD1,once,CASRRQGGTLHF,TGTGCCAGCAGGCGACAGGGGGGAACCCTCCACTTT
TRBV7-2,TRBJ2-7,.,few,CASSSSSYEQYF,TGTGCCAGCAGCTCTAGCTCCTACGAGCAGTACTTC
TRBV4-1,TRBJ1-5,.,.,CASSQRLQGRSNQPQHF,TGCGCCAGCAGCCAAAGGCTACAGGGAAGAAGCAATCAGCCCCAGCATTTT
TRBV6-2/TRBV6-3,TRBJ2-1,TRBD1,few,CASSRGQGENEQFF,TGTGCCAGCAGCCGAGGACAGGGCGAAAATGAGCAGTTCTTC
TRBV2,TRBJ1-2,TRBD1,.,CASSHGTVSYGYTF,TGTGCCAGCAGTCACGGGACAGTTAGCTATGGCTACACCTTC
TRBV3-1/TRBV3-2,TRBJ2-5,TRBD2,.,CASSQLSGSGETQYF,TGTGCCAGCAGCCAACTTAGCGGGAGTGGGGAGACCCAGTACTTC
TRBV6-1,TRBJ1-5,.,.,CASSAQGRSQVRYSNQPQHF,TGTGCCAGCAGTGCCCAGGGTCGGTCTCAAGTTCGATATAGCAATCAGCCCCAGCATTTT
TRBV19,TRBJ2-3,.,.,CASSTSTPGSDTQYF,TGTGCCAGTAGTACCTCGACACCGGGATCGGATACGCAGTATTTT
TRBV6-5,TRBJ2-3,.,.,CASTPSGPGTQYF,TGTGCCAGCACTCCCAGCGGGCCCGGTACGCAGTATTTT
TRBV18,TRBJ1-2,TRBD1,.,CASSPDRAGYTF,TGTGCCAGCTCACCAGACAGGGCGGGCTACACCTTC
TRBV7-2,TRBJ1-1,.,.,CASSFRTEAFF,TGTGCCAGCAGCTTTAGGACAGAAGCTTTCTTT
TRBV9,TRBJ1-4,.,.,CASSVGPLRQEGGEKLFF,TGTGCCAGCAGCGTAGGACCCCTCAGACAGGAAGGCGGTGAAAAACTGTTTTTT
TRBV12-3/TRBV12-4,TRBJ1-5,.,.,CASGGGNQPQHF,TGTGCCAGCGGGGGGGGAAATCAGCCCCAGCATTTT
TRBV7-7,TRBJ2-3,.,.,CASSWSPGDTQYF,TGTGCTAGCAGCTGGAGCCCTGGGGATACGCAGTATTTT
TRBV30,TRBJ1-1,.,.,CAWSVFLAVSEAFF,TGTGCCTGGAGTGTATTTCTCGCAGTATCTGAAGCTTTCTTT
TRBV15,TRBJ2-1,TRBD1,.,CATSREWTGAVWGASYNEQFF,TGTGCCACCAGCAGAGAGTGGACAGGGGCGGTCTGGGGGGCGTCCTACAATGAGCAGTTCTTC
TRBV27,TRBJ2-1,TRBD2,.,CASSSTPSGRAGEQFF,TGTGCCAGCAGTTCCACCCCTAGCGGGAGGGCCGGTGAGCAGTTCTTC
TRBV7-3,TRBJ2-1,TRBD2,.,CASSLLGVTSGANEQFF,TGTGCCAGCAGCTTATTAGGTGTGACTAGCGGGGCAAATGAGCAGTTCTTC
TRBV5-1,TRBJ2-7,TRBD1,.,CASSRDRDYEQYF,TGCGCCAGCAGCAGGGACAGAGACTACGAGCAGTACTTC
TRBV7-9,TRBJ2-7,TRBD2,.,CASSLGGLAGPHEQYF,TGTGCCAGCAGCTTAGGGGGGCTAGCGGGACCCCACGAGCAGTACTTC
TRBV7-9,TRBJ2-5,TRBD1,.,CASSPHPGTVQETQYF,TGTGCCAGCAGCCCCCACCCTGGGACAGTCCAAGAGACCCAGTACTTC
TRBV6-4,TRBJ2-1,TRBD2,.,CASRGPSGRVLWNEQFF,TGTGCCAGCAGGGGGCCTAGCGGGAGAGTTTTATGGAATGAGCAGTTCTTC
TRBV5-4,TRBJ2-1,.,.,CASTLGRFNEQFF,TGTGCCAGCACCCTTGGCAGGTTCAATGAGCAGTTCTTC
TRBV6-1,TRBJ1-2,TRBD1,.,CASSEVRGDGYTF,TGTGCCAGCAGTGAAGTCAGGGGGGATGGCTACACCTTC
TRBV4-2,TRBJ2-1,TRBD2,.,CASSPLILSSGRAPDEQFF,TGTGCCAGCAGCCCCCTAATACTATCTAGCGGGAGGGCGCCGGATGAGCAGTTCTTC
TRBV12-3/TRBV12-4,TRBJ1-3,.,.,CASSLGRYIYF,TGTGCCAGCAGTTTGGGGCGATACATATATTTT
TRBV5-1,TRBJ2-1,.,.,CASSLGTGTNEQFF,TGCGCCAGCAGCTTGGGTACAGGGACAAATGAGCAGTTCTTC
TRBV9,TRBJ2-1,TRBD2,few,CASSVASGNEQFF,TGTGCCAGCAGCGTAGCTAGCGGCAATGAGCAGTTCTTC
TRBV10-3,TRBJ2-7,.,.,CAITRDFSSYEQYF,TGTGCCATCACCCGGGACTTTAGCTCCTACGAGCAGTACTTC